The 28 T cell receptor beta chains listed next were all sequenced from one sample in a study of blood T cell repertoires in COVID-19 (dated by TCRdb to 2019 to 2021). Receptor amplification or capture employed the immunoSEQ multiplex PCR assay. TCRdb re-hosts the immuneACCESS table, in-frame sequences only. Its copies lack some clones; in the studies checked, an unresolved V gene accounts for under half of them, and the cause for the rest is not known. This sample is represented by about 240,000 clones; 65% to 90% of them were singletons. The top ten clonotypes cover approximately 5.1% of the sample. The sequenced sample was peripheral blood. The origin of the receptors is a man over 45 with COVID-19, enrolled during active disease.

This sequence joins TRBV18 and TRBJ2-2; 12 bases are shared with TRBD2. Germline CDR1 KGHSH, CDR2 LQKENI. With 8 bases clipped from V and 0 bases from J, the junction kept 4 bases outside the gene matches. This CDR3 contains 16 residues. CDR3 region: CASRLAGDSNTGELFF. Written as DNA, the CDR3 is TGTGCCAGCAGACTAGCGGGGGACTCGAACACCGGGGAGCTGTTTTTT.

The chain uses TRBV7-6 and TRBJ2-3, with no clear D. The V gene's germline CDR1 is SGHVS and CDR2 FNYEAQ. There are 17 residues in the CDR3. The ends were cut back, 2 bases at V and 1 base at J, with 16 bases in the middle. The CDR3 loop is CASSLRAGLPGTDTQYF. Here the CDR3 DNA reads TGTGCCAGCAGCTTAAGAGCAGGTCTACCGGGCACAGATACGCAGTATTTT.

The V and J genes are TRBV28 and TRBJ2-7; 11 bases agree with TRBD1. The CDR3 contains 18 residues. From germline, CDR1 is MDHEN and CDR2 SYDVKM. Unmatched junction bases numbered 13, after V lost 0 bases and J lost 6 bases. CDR3 DNA: TGTGCCAGCAGTTTATGGGAAGATCGGGACAGGGGGGTTCGCGAGCAGTACTTC. This gives the protein CASSLWEDRDRGVREQYF. Full variable domain (remainder filled in from reference TRBV28 and TRBJ2-7): DVKVTQSSRYLVKRTGEKVFLECVQDMDHENMFWYRQDPGLGLRLIYFSYDVKMKEKGDIPEGYSVSREKKERFSLILESASTNQTSMYLCASSLWEDRDRGVREQYFGPGTRLTVT.

In its sample, this clone was seen a few times. The chain is built from TRBV2 and TRBJ2-2; D might be TRBD1 (5 bases). The ends were cut back, 6 bases at V and 1 base at J, with 9 bases in the middle. This CDR3 spans 14 amino acids. The V gene's germline CDR1 is SNHLY and CDR2 FYNNEI. CDR3 sequence: CASRYGQNTGELFF. The CDR3 coding sequence is TGTGCCAGCAGGTACGGACAGAACACCGGGGAGCTGTTTTTT.

This rearrangement joins TRBV7-9 to TRBJ2-2; D is unresolved. V was pared by 5 bases and J by 2 bases, with 12 bases between. The V gene's germline CDR1 is SEHNR and CDR2 FQNEAQ (reference sequence). The CDR3 is 15 residues long. The CDR3 loop reads CASSTVESNTGELFF. The DNA for the CDR3 is TGTGCCAGCAGCACTGTAGAGTCAAACACCGGGGAGCTGTTTTTT.

The V gene is TRBV7-9, the J gene TRBJ2-3, with TRBD2 matching over 9 bases. CDR1 is SEHNR, CDR2 FQNEAQ, per germline (reference sequence). The V and J ends lost 1 base and 3 bases, in that order; junction bases with no gene match: 2. CDR3 size: 15 residues. CDR3: CASSLGTSGTDTQYF. The CDR3 bases are TGTGCCAGCAGCTTAGGCACTAGCGGGACAGATACGCAGTATTTT.

V is TRBV27 and J is TRBJ1-5, with 8 nucleotides matching TRBD1. Germline V gene sequence: CDR1 MNHEY, CDR2 SMNVEV (reference sequence). The CDR3 consists of 13 residues. The V and J ends lost 3 bases and 6 bases, in that order; junction bases with no gene match: 1. CDR3 sequence: CASSLTGAQPQHF. The CDR3 DNA reads as TGTGCCAGCAGTTTGACAGGGGCTCAGCCCCAGCATTTT.

CDR3: CASSYHRGEQYF. The CDR3, as DNA: TGTGCCAGCAGCTACCACAGGGGCGAGCAGTACTTC. The chain carries TRBV5-6 and TRBJ2-7; 7 bases line up with TRBD1. Trimming at V came to 3 bases and at J to 6 bases, leaving 3 bases not matched to a gene. The CDR3 spans 12 residues. Germline CDR1 reads SGHDT; CDR2 reads YYEEEE.

The V gene is TRBV9, the J gene TRBJ2-2, with D perhaps matching TRBD2 (6 bases). The CDR3 loop spans 14 amino acids. Germline CDR1 reads SGDLS; CDR2 reads YYNGEE. The V end lost 3 bases, the J end lost 3 bases, and 9 bases lay between the germline ends. CDR3 residues: CASSGLVDTGELFF. The CDR3 nucleotides are TGTGCCAGCAGCGGACTAGTCGACACCGGGGAGCTGTTTTTT.

V and J are TRBV21-1 and TRBJ1-6; TRBD1 reflects the table's D call only, with no check against the DNA. TRBV21-1 is shown as a pseudogene. This CDR3 has 16 amino acids. Here the CDR3 reads CASSKGGGRVHSPLHF. The CDR3 DNA reads as TGTGCCAGCAGCAAAGGTGGGGGCCGGGTTCATTCACCCCTCCACTTT.

The gene calls are TRBV19 and TRBJ1-1, with D uncertain. CDR3 length: 17 amino acids. V dropped 7 bases and J dropped 6 bases, with 27 bases sitting between them. Looked up from germline, CDR1 is LNHDA and CDR2 is SQIVND (reference sequence). The CDR3 DNA is TGTGCCAGTACCCTACTTGTCGGAGCAGGAGGCTCCCCTGAAGCTTTCTTT. Protein: CASTLLVGAGGSPEAFF.

This clone was picked up one time. This chain uses TRBV19 with TRBJ2-5; TRBD1 agrees at 9 bases. This CDR3 region has 16 residues. V lost 5 bases and J lost 4; bases outside the gene matches: 11. Germline V lookup: CDR1 LNHDA, CDR2 SQIVND (reference sequence). The CDR3 here is CASSARTGAPPETQYF. In DNA, the CDR3 is TGTGCCAGTAGTGCCCGGACAGGGGCGCCCCCAGAGACCCAGTACTTC.

The chain is built from TRBV29-1 and TRBJ2-3, with 11 bases that match TRBD2. The V and J ends lost 4 bases and 0 bases, in that order; junction bases with no gene match: 6. CDR1 and CDR2 from the germline V gene are SQVTM and ANQGSEA. The CDR3 is made up of 16 amino acids. The CDR3 loop is CSVAWASGGSTDTQYF. The DNA of the CDR3 is TGCAGCGTTGCATGGGCTAGCGGGGGGAGCACAGATACGCAGTATTTT.

J is TRBJ2-1 and V is TRBV15; the match to TRBD2 covers 11 bases. Trimming took 0 bases from V and 7 from J; bases not matched to a gene: 5. The germline CDR1 and CDR2 sequences are LNHNV and YYDKDF (reference sequence). The CDR3 extends over 16 amino acids. The CDR3 DNA follows: TGTGCCACCAGCAGAGATCGGGCTAGCGGGGGGAATGAGCAGTTCTTC. Translated: CATSRDRASGGNEQFF.

This clone has just one count. The chain combines TRBV7-2 with TRBJ2-7; 10 bases fit TRBD1. Germline CDR1 SGHTA, CDR2 FQGNSA. The J segment lost 6 bases and the V segment lost 5 bases, leaving 7 bases of the junction unmatched. The length of the CDR3 is 14 residues. The CDR3 reads CASSRGQGPFEQYF. For the CDR3, the DNA is TGTGCCAGCAGCCGGGGACAGGGGCCCTTCGAGCAGTACTTC.

In its sample, this clone was seen a few times. The chain links TRBV5-6 to TRBJ2-5, with D perhaps TRBD2 (6 bases). V was shortened by 0 bases and J by 5 bases, with 8 bases between the two germline ends. The CDR3 contains 13 residues. Germline V gives CDR1 SGHDT, CDR2 YYEEEE. This chain's CDR3 is CASSLGGRETQYF. The CDR3 nucleotides read TGTGCCAGCAGCTTGGGAGGGAGGGAGACCCAGTACTTC.

This clone was recorded once. This rearrangement joins TRBV10-1 to TRBJ2-1; tentative D call: TRBD1 (6 bases). The CDR3 loop spans 13 amino acids. Germline V gene lookup returns CDR1 WNHNN and CDR2 SYGVQD (reference sequence). Trimming stripped 5 bases from V and 5 bases from J, with 10 bases between. The DNA of the CDR3 is TGCGCCAGCAGTAGGGGGTGGGACAATGAGCAGTTCTTC. As protein: CASSRGWDNEQFF.

The rearrangement uses TRBV3-1 (or the pseudogene TRBV3-2) and TRBJ1-6; unclear D gene. Trimming pared 7 bases from V and 2 bases from J, leaving 9 bases between. CDR3 size: 14 residues. The germline V gene has CDR1 LGHDT and CDR2 YNNKEL (reference sequence). The CDR3 is CASKEGAYNSPLHF. The CDR3 coding sequence is TGTGCCAGCAAGGAGGGCGCCTATAATTCACCCCTCCACTTT.

This sequence joins TRBV2 and TRBJ1-6; D is undetermined. The CDR3 contains 15 residues. V gave up 6 bases and J gave up 4 bases, with 13 bases separating them. CDR1 and CDR2 from the germline V gene are SNHLY and FYNNEI. CDR3 sequence (DNA): TGTGCCAGCAGGGAGGGATTCGTTTATAATTCACCCCTCCACTTT. Residues: CASREGFVYNSPLHF.

The V and J genes are TRBV2 and TRBJ2-1; 9 nucleotides match TRBD2. This CDR3 spans 14 amino acids. The germline V gene encodes CDR1 SNHLY and CDR2 FYNNEI. J lost 8 bases, V lost 3 bases, and 5 bases had no gene match. The CDR3 is CASSDQGTSYEQFF. The CDR3, as DNA: TGTGCCAGCAGTGATCAGGGGACTAGCTATGAGCAGTTCTTC.

The chain employs TRBV3-1 (or the pseudogene TRBV3-2) and TRBJ2-5, with TRBD2 identical over 13 bases. The CDR3 is 16 residues long. The germline V gene encodes CDR1 LGHDT and CDR2 YNNKEL (reference sequence). The J segment lost 6 bases and the V segment lost 6 bases, leaving 10 bases of the junction unmatched. Here the CDR3 DNA reads TGTGCCAGCAGAGAAACTAGCGGGGGGGCCACAAAGACCCAGTACTTC. As protein: CASRETSGGATKTQYF.

The rearrangement uses TRBV27 and TRBJ1-1, with 9 nucleotides matching TRBD1. The CDR3 has 13 amino acids. CDR1 and CDR2 (germline): MNHEY, SMNVEV (reference sequence). After removal of 4 bases from V and 9 bases from J, the junction contained 6 bases not matched to a gene. The CDR3 region has the DNA TGTGCCAGCAGTTCGGGACAGGGCTGGAAAGCTTTCTTT. Encoded protein: CASSSGQGWKAFF.

V is TRBV10-3 and J is TRBJ1-2, with 9 bases identical to TRBD1. Trimming cost V 3 bases and J 4 bases; bases outside gene matches: 9. The V gene's germline CDR1 is ENHRY and CDR2 SYGVKD. The CDR3 has 16 amino acids. The CDR3 here is CAISDVRRDRVYGYTF. CDR3 in DNA: TGTGCCATCAGTGACGTCCGCCGGGACAGGGTCTATGGCTACACCTTC.

This rearrangement joins TRBV10-3 to TRBJ2-1; TRBD2 matches 7 bases. CDR1 ENHRY and CDR2 SYGVKD come from the germline V gene. V lost 7 bases, J lost 7 bases, and 7 bases stayed unmatched. This CDR3 comprises 13 residues. Here the CDR3 DNA reads TGTGCCATCAAAAGGGAGGGAGGTAATGAGCAGTTCTTC. It specifies CAIKREGGNEQFF.

The CDR3 here is CASSQQGNTQYF. The CDR3 DNA reads as TGTGCCAGCAGCCAACAGGGTAATACGCAGTATTTT. J is TRBJ2-3 and V is TRBV3-1 (or the pseudogene TRBV3-2); possible D gene TRBD1, 5 bases. V lost 2 bases, J lost 7 bases, and 7 bases lay in between. The CDR3 runs 12 residues. CDR1 LGHDT and CDR2 YNNKEL come from the germline V gene (reference sequence).

Only one count was recorded for this clone. V gene TRBV5-1 combines with J gene TRBJ1-6; TRBD1 aligns across 9 bases. CDR1 is SGHRS and CDR2 is YFSETQ in the germline V gene. This CDR3 has 18 amino acids. V gave up 4 bases and J gave up 6 bases; unmatched junction bases: 14. This CDR3 is CASSPRGQQGATNSPLHF. The CDR3 DNA follows: TGCGCCAGCAGCCCCAGGGGCCAACAGGGGGCGACTAATTCACCCCTCCACTTT.

The chain joins TRBV3-1 (or the pseudogene TRBV3-2) to TRBJ2-4, with 7 bases matching TRBD1. The CDR3 spans 15 residues. The germline CDR1 and CDR2 sequences are LGHDT and YNNKEL (reference sequence). V was clipped by 1 base and J by 3 bases; unmatched bases: 3. In nucleotides, the CDR3 is TGTGCCAGCAGCCAAGCGGACAGGCACAAAAACATTCAGTACTTC. It is translated as CASSQADRHKNIQYF.

The chain employs TRBV5-1 and TRBJ1-1; 7 positions match TRBD1. Germline V gives CDR1 SGHRS, CDR2 YFSETQ. Trimming removed 3 bases from V and 4 bases from J; junction bases left unmatched: 6. The CDR3 is made up of 14 amino acids. CDR3 in DNA: TGCGCCAGCAGCTCCCCGGCAGGGGGCACTGAAGCTTTCTTT. Amino acid sequence: CASSSPAGGTEAFF.